The 30 T cell receptor beta chains below all came from one sample that was sequenced in a study of blood T cell repertoires in COVID-19. Libraries were prepared by immunoSEQ multiplex PCR; TCRdb keeps only in-frame clonotypes and omits some of them. The sample has under 350,000 clones; 80% to 90% are singletons. The sequencing sample was made of PBMCs or T cells enriched from blood (not recorded which). All receptors come from a woman aged 40 to 50 with acute COVID-19.

The V gene is TRBV5-8, the J gene TRBJ2-7; TRBD1 agrees at 9 bases. The CDR3 loop spans 15 amino acids. The germline V gene has CDR1 SGHTS and CDR2 YDEGEE. The J segment lost 4 bases and the V segment lost 0 bases, leaving 5 bases of the junction unmatched. CDR3 bases: TGTGCCAGCAGCTTGGGGGACAGGGCGGGGTACGAGCAGTACTTC. Amino acid sequence: CASSLGDRAGYEQYF.

The chain is built from TRBV6-5 and TRBJ1-1, with 9 bases aligning to TRBD1. The CDR3 has 11 residues. The V and J ends lost 5 bases and 11 bases, in that order; junction bases with no gene match: 3. Looked up from germline, CDR1 is MNHEY and CDR2 is SVGAGI. This CDR3 is CASSRDRVAFF. The CDR3, as DNA: TGTGCCAGCAGTAGGGACAGGGTGGCTTTCTTT.

About this clone: The germline gene is not matched at one end of the junction; a read error may be the cause. This chain joins TRBV29-1 and TRBJ2-1; TRBD2 agrees at 11 bases. The germline CDR1 and CDR2 sequences are SQVTM and ANQGSEA. This CDR3 has 14 amino acids. As DNA, the CDR3 is TGCAGCGTTGAGGCTAGCGGGAGGATCAATGGGCAGTTCTTC. Its protein product is CSVEASGRINGQFF.

CDR3 sequence (DNA): TGTGCCAGCTCACCCGGGACTAGCGGGGTTAGCACAGATACGCAGTATTTT. Translation gives CASSPGTSGVSTDTQYF. The rearrangement uses TRBV18 and TRBJ2-3, with TRBD2 identical over 13 bases. V shed 3 bases and J 0 bases; nucleotides not matched to a gene: 3. CDR1 and CDR2 (germline): KGHSH, LQKENI. The CDR3 sequence is 17 residues long.

The rearrangement uses TRBV18 and TRBJ2-4; weak D call: TRBD1 (5 bases). Trimming left V 3 bases short and J 0 bases short, with 12 bases between. Per germline, CDR1 KGHSH and CDR2 LQKENI. The CDR3 has 16 residues. CDR3 nucleotide sequence: TGTGCCAGCTCACCTACCGCCGACAGAGCCAAAAACATTCAGTACTTC. It specifies CASSPTADRAKNIQYF.

This sequence joins TRBV18 and TRBJ2-7, with 11 positions matching TRBD2. The CDR3 is 15 residues long. The germline V gene encodes CDR1 KGHSH and CDR2 LQKENI. V shed 3 bases and J 2 bases; nucleotides not matched to a gene: 3. The CDR3 sequence is CASSPTSGGTYEQYF. CDR3 nucleotide sequence: TGTGCCAGCTCACCCACTAGCGGGGGTACCTACGAGCAGTACTTC.

Here the CDR3 DNA reads TGTGCCAGCAGCTCTCGGGGGGGCCAAGATACGCAGTATTTT. It yields the protein CASSSRGGQDTQYF. The chain carries TRBV5-4 and TRBJ2-3; 8 bases map to TRBD2. Germline lookup yields CDR1 SGHNT and CDR2 YYREEE (reference sequence). This CDR3 is 14 amino acids long. V was clipped by 3 bases and J by 5 bases; unmatched bases: 5.

The chain uses TRBV28 and TRBJ1-2; 11 bases line up with TRBD1. CDR3 length: 15 amino acids. Trimming cost V 6 bases and J 5 bases; bases outside gene matches: 8. The V gene's germline CDR1 is MDHEN and CDR2 SYDVKM. The CDR3, as DNA: TGTGCCAGCAGCTTACGGGACAGGGGGGCTTATGGCTACACCTTC. The encoded protein is CASSLRDRGAYGYTF.

This clone was seen only a few times. The V gene is TRBV19, the J gene TRBJ1-5; TRBD1 is a possible D gene (6 bases). CDR3 length: 15 amino acids. CDR1 and CDR2 from the germline V gene are LNHDA and SQIVND (reference sequence). The V gene lost 8 bases and the J gene lost 1 base, with 15 bases spanning the gap. The CDR3 here is CASARGRFSNQPQHF. The CDR3 DNA reads TGTGCCAGTGCCAGGGGTAGATTCAGCAATCAGCCCCAGCATTTT. The entire variable domain, with the rest obtained from reference TRBV19 and TRBJ1-5, is as follows: DGGITQSPKYLFRKEGQNVTLSCEQNLNHDAMYWYRQDPGQGLRLIYYSQIVNDFQKGDIAEGYSVSREKKESFPLTVTSAQKNPTAFYLCASARGRFSNQPQHFGDGTRLSIL.

The chain joins TRBV6-5 to TRBJ1-3; tentative D call: TRBD1 (5 bases). The germline gives CDR1 MNHEY, CDR2 SVGAGI. Trimming stripped 5 bases from V and 0 bases from J, with 8 bases between. The CDR3 has 14 amino acids. For the CDR3, the DNA is TGTGCCAGCAGTCCCAGGGTCTCTGGAAACACCATATATTTT. It yields the protein CASSPRVSGNTIYF.

This rearrangement joins TRBV11-1 to TRBJ2-7, with D possibly being TRBD1 (5 bases). V was pared by 0 bases and J by 2 bases, with 11 bases between. The germline V gene encodes CDR1 SGHAT and CDR2 FQDESV (reference sequence). This CDR3 has 15 residues. CDR3 sequence (DNA): TGTGCCAGCAGCTTAGCTTCAGGGATCGCCTACGAGCAGTACTTC. It yields the protein CASSLASGIAYEQYF.

V and J are TRBV19 and TRBJ2-5; 11 bases map to TRBD2. The CDR3 extends over 15 amino acids. V lost 6 bases, J lost 5 bases, and 8 bases stayed unmatched. Germline V gene sequence: CDR1 LNHDA, CDR2 SQIVND (reference sequence). In DNA, the CDR3 is TGTGCCAGTAGCACCCTAGCGGGAGGTGGGGAGACCCAGTACTTC. As protein: CASSTLAGGGETQYF. Full variable domain (rest looked up from reference TRBV19 and TRBJ2-5): DGGITQSPKYLFRKEGQNVTLSCEQNLNHDAMYWYRQDPGQGLRLIYYSQIVNDFQKGDIAEGYSVSREKKESFPLTVTSAQKNPTAFYLCASSTLAGGGETQYFGPGTRLLVL.

The chain combines TRBV6-5 with TRBJ1-6; 8 bases line up with TRBD1. CDR3 length: 13 amino acids. V was pared by 7 bases and J by 10 bases, with 6 bases of the junction left unmatched. Germline loops: CDR1 MNHEY, CDR2 SVGAGI. The CDR3 DNA reads as TGTGCCAGCACCGGACAGGGTCGCTCACCCCTCCACTTT. Translated: CASTGQGRSPLHF.

In DNA form, the CDR3 reads TGTGCCAGCTCACCAGGTTTTGGGCAGGGGCCGATGGTGGCTGAGCAGTTCTTC. Amino acid sequence: CASSPGFGQGPMVAEQFF. The J gene is TRBJ2-1, the V gene TRBV18, with a tentative D call TRBD1 (6 bases). CDR1 is KGHSH and CDR2 is LQKENI in the germline V gene. The ends were cut back, 2 bases at V and 9 bases at J, with 26 bases in the middle. CDR3 length equals 18 residues.

The chain joins TRBV2 to TRBJ1-2; TRBD1 matches at 10 bases. From germline, CDR1 is SNHLY and CDR2 FYNNEI. This CDR3 is built from 15 residues. The ends lost 5 bases at V and 7 bases at J; junction bases unmatched: 10. The CDR3 region is CASSLLGQGVSGYTF. DNA of the CDR3: TGTGCCAGCAGTTTGTTAGGACAGGGGGTGAGTGGCTACACCTTC.

The V and J genes are TRBV3-1 (or the pseudogene TRBV3-2) and TRBJ2-7; the match to TRBD2 covers 9 bases. Trimming cost V 4 bases and J 5 bases; bases outside gene matches: 9. CDR1 and CDR2 from the germline V gene are LGHDT and YNNKEL (reference sequence). The CDR3 extends over 15 amino acids. The CDR3: CASSRGGLAGHEQYF. The DNA of the CDR3 is TGTGCCAGCAGCCGAGGAGGGCTAGCGGGACACGAGCAGTACTTC.

The chain combines TRBV28 with TRBJ2-7; possibly TRBD1 for D (6 bases). There are 14 residues in the CDR3. CDR1 and CDR2 (germline): MDHEN, SYDVKM. Trimming shortened V by 5 bases and J by 2 bases, and 13 bases separated the two germline ends. Written as DNA, the CDR3 is TGTGCCAGCAGTCCCCACAGGGTAGCCTACGAGCAGTACTTC. Protein sequence: CASSPHRVAYEQYF.

This chain links TRBV2 with TRBJ2-7; D is ambiguous. V gave up 3 bases and J gave up 3 bases, with 6 bases separating them. Germline V lookup: CDR1 SNHLY, CDR2 FYNNEI. The CDR3 contains 12 residues. In nucleotides, the CDR3 is TGTGCCAGCAGTGAGGCAGGCTACGAGCAGTACTTC. Translated: CASSEAGYEQYF.

V usage is TRBV5-1 and J usage is TRBJ2-3; TRBD1 is a possible D gene (5 bases). This CDR3 has 17 amino acids. Germline lookup yields CDR1 SGHRS and CDR2 YFSETQ. Trimming left V 0 bases short and J 2 bases short, with 16 bases between. The CDR3 loop is CASSLGVGAPVTDTQYF. The DNA for the CDR3 is TGCGCCAGCAGCTTGGGCGTAGGGGCTCCCGTCACAGATACGCAGTATTTT.

V is TRBV12-3 or TRBV12-4 and J is TRBJ2-7; tentative D call: TRBD1 (5 bases). This CDR3 has 11 residues. Trimming took 8 bases from V and 6 from J, leaving 11 bases between them. As DNA, the CDR3 is TGTGCCAGCGGGCAGGGCGCCGAGCAGTACTTC. Translation gives CASGQGAEQYF.

The chain links TRBV10-3 to TRBJ1-1; D call uncertain. The V end lost 4 bases, the J end lost 1 base, and 13 bases lay between the germline ends. The CDR3 length is 15 residues. Germline V lookup: CDR1 ENHRY, CDR2 SYGVKD. The CDR3, as DNA: TGTGCCATCAGTGGGGTGACAAACGGGAACACTGAAGCTTTCTTT. Residues: CAISGVTNGNTEAFF.

V gene TRBV9 combines with J gene TRBJ1-2; 10 nucleotides match TRBD1. The V gene's germline CDR1 is SGDLS and CDR2 YYNGEE. This CDR3 has 15 amino acids. V trimming: 3 bases; J trimming: 5 bases; junction bases outside the gene matches: 7. The CDR3 DNA reads as TGTGCCAGCAGCGAAGGGACAGGGGTTCTTTATGGCTACACCTTC. Translation: CASSEGTGVLYGYTF. The full variable domain, rest sourced from reference TRBV9 and TRBJ1-2, is DSGVTQTPKHLITATGQRVTLRCSPRSGDLSVYWYQQSLDQGLQFLIQYYNGEERAKGNILERFSAQQFPDLHSELNLSSLELGDSALYFCASSEGTGVLYGYTFGSGTRLTVV.

The V gene is TRBV7-8, the J gene TRBJ1-2, with a tentative D call TRBD1 (5 bases). The germline gives CDR1 SGHVS, CDR2 FQNEAQ. V was pared by 3 bases and J by 6 bases, with 11 bases between. This CDR3 has 13 amino acids. The CDR3 reads CASSLAGLDGYTF. The DNA for the CDR3 is TGTGCCAGCAGCTTGGCGGGACTGGATGGCTACACCTTC.

The J gene is TRBJ1-1, the V gene TRBV18, with a tentative D call TRBD1 (6 bases). Trimming took 4 bases from V and 7 from J, leaving 19 bases between them. This CDR3 region has 15 residues. Germline V gene sequence: CDR1 KGHSH, CDR2 LQKENI. DNA for the CDR3: TGTGCCAGCTCACGAGGGGGAGTAGTCGGCCTTGAAGCTTTCTTT. Its protein is CASSRGGVVGLEAFF.

This clone was seen only once. The genes are TRBV11-3 and TRBJ2-1; weak D call: TRBD2 (7 bases). V lost 4 bases, J lost 7 bases, and 14 bases lay in between. The length of the CDR3 is 14 residues. CDR1 and CDR2 (germline): SGHNT, YENEEA. The CDR3 sequence: CASSWGGEVNEQFF. CDR3 coding DNA: TGTGCCAGCAGCTGGGGGGGCGAGGTGAATGAGCAGTTCTTC.

The rearrangement joins TRBV4-1 to TRBJ1-4, with D possibly matching TRBD1 (6 bases). With 1 base removed from V and 8 bases from J, the gap between germline ends came to 17 bases. Germline CDR1 is MGHRA and CDR2 is YSYEKL. CDR3 length: 16 residues. Written as DNA, the CDR3 is TGCGCCAGCAGCCAAGGGGACGGGACATTTAACGAAAAACTGTTTTTT. It yields the protein CASSQGDGTFNEKLFF.

The chain carries TRBV2 and TRBJ2-3, with TRBD2 identical over 12 bases. V was pared by 6 bases and J by 6 bases, with 10 bases of the junction left unmatched. Germline V lookup: CDR1 SNHLY, CDR2 FYNNEI. This CDR3 spans 16 amino acids. CDR3 protein: CASSGTSGGPSDTQYF. CDR3 in DNA: TGTGCCAGCAGCGGTACTAGCGGGGGGCCTAGTGATACGCAGTATTTT.

The J gene is TRBJ2-1, the V gene TRBV5-1, with TRBD1 identical over 8 bases. The CDR3 runs 15 residues. Losses at the gene ends were 4 bases for V and 7 bases for J; bases not matched to a gene: 10. The germline CDR1 and CDR2 sequences are SGHRS and YFSETQ. The CDR3 is CASSPLDRAGNEQFF. The DNA of the CDR3 is TGCGCCAGCAGCCCCCTGGACAGGGCTGGGAATGAGCAGTTCTTC.

The genes are TRBV7-9 and TRBJ1-3; 11 positions agree with TRBD1. Trimming at V came to 1 base and at J to 4 bases, leaving 3 bases not matched to a gene. The length of the CDR3 is 16 residues. Germline CDR1 is SEHNR and CDR2 is FQNEAQ (reference sequence). The CDR3 DNA sequence: TGTGCCAGCAGCTTAGGGACAGGGGGCGCCGGAAACACCATATATTTT. This sequence encodes CASSLGTGGAGNTIYF.

This sequence joins TRBV19 and TRBJ1-5; tentative D call: TRBD1 (5 bases). The ends were cut back, 8 bases at V and 7 bases at J, with 9 bases in the middle. Germline CDR1 and CDR2: LNHDA and SQIVND (reference sequence). The CDR3 is 11 residues long. CDR3 loop: CASGGGQPQHF. The CDR3 DNA reads as TGTGCCAGTGGGGGAGGACAGCCCCAGCATTTT.